The present T cell receptor beta chain was sequenced within a study of cytomegalovirus exposure and HLA in healthy donors. Across the whole study: The early release's HLA-typed donors yielded some 85 million unique TCRs. Study outcomes and limitations: Per a later analysis, 18,000 or so TCR beta sequences showed association with HLA alleles at 0.05 false discovery rate. Researchers had no immune exposure information except CMV serostatus available. In a later analysis, TCR association rates varied by HLA locus: DRB1 most, HLA-C fewest.

13 Jbeta primers and 60 Vbeta primers were used for the PCR. Clones were read by immunoSEQ multiplex PCR, and TCRdb kept only the in-frame ones, dropping some. Of 100,000 to 150,000 clones listed, over 70% were seen once; the top ten hold around 9.1%. Germline V gene lookup returns CDR1 MDHEN and CDR2 SYDVKM. This CDR3 spans 13 amino acids. With 2 bases removed from V and 4 bases from J, the gap between germline ends came to 8 bases. Details on this clone: What it binds is not known.

What was sequenced was PBMCs. The receptor was isolated from a woman aged 45 to 65 in good health and CMV-seropositive. The chain links TRBV28 to TRBJ1-2, with unresolved D. The CDR3 sequence: CASSLGAFYGYTF. The DNA of the CDR3 is TGTGCCAGCAGTTTAGGAGCCTTCTATGGCTACACCTTC.